One sample yielded the 21 T cell receptor beta chains listed below, sequenced in a study of graft-versus-host responses after intestinal transplantation. Their antigens are not known. Only in-frame clones appear in the TCRdb table, and some are missing; sequencing was by immunoSEQ multiplex PCR. The sample lists roughly 89,000 clones; 91% were seen once. Material: unstimulated CD4+ T cells sorted from spleen or lymph node cells, obtained before intestinal transplant. The receptors derive from a human donor who received an intestinal transplant.

The chain is built from TRBV19 and TRBJ2-2; 8 bases agree with TRBD2. CDR1 is LNHDA and CDR2 is SQIVND in the germline V gene (reference sequence). The J segment lost 5 bases and the V segment lost 2 bases, leaving 13 bases of the junction unmatched. This CDR3 region has 18 residues. The DNA of the CDR3 is TGTGCCAGTAGTATAATGGTAGCGGGGCAGGGGAGGACCGGGGAGCTGTTTTTT. It is translated as CASSIMVAGQGRTGELFF. The full variable domain, completed using reference TRBV19 and TRBJ2-2, is DGGITQSPKYLFRKEGQNVTLSCEQNLNHDAMYWYRQDPGQGLRLIYYSQIVNDFQKGDIAEGYSVSREKKESFPLTVTSAQKNPTAFYLCASSIMVAGQGRTGELFFGEGSRLTVL.

V is TRBV6-6 and J is TRBJ1-2, with D tentatively TRBD1 (5 bases). Trimming stripped 2 bases from V and 8 bases from J, with 15 bases between. CDR1 is MNHNY and CDR2 is SVGAGI in the germline V gene (reference sequence). The CDR3 covers 14 residues. The CDR3 DNA is TGTGCCAGCAGTTACGACAGAACTCTGGTGGGCTACACCTTC. It yields the protein CASSYDRTLVGYTF.

This clone was seen a single time. The chain joins TRBV29-1 to TRBJ1-4; the match to TRBD1 covers 7 bases. J gave up 8 bases and V 1 base, and 7 bases lay outside the gene matches. CDR3 length: 14 amino acids. Germline CDR1 is SQVTM and CDR2 is ANQGSEA. In DNA, the CDR3 is TGCAGCGTTGAAGTTAACAGGGGAAACGAAAAACTGTTTTTT. The encoded protein is CSVEVNRGNEKLFF.

This chain uses TRBV7-9 with TRBJ2-2; D not certain. This CDR3 spans 14 amino acids. V was shortened by 4 bases and J by 0 bases, with 6 bases between the two germline ends. Germline CDR1 SEHNR, CDR2 FQNEAQ (reference sequence). CDR3 in amino acids: CASSSKTNTGELFF. DNA of the CDR3: TGTGCCAGCAGCTCTAAGACGAACACCGGGGAGCTGTTTTTT.

The chain recombines TRBV5-6 with TRBJ1-2; perhaps TRBD1 as D (6 bases). CDR1 SGHDT and CDR2 YYEEEE come from the germline V gene. The CDR3 consists of 16 residues. V shed 0 bases and J shed 3 bases, with 15 bases lying between them. CDR3 coding DNA: TGTGCCAGCAGCTTGGTAGGGGATGAGGGGGACTATGGCTACACCTTC. Protein sequence: CASSLVGDEGDYGYTF. The full variable domain, rest sourced from reference TRBV5-6 and TRBJ1-2, is DAGVTQSPTHLIKTRGQQVTLRCSPKSGHDTVSWYQQALGQGPQFIFQYYEEEERQRGNFPDRFSGHQFPNYSSELNVNALLLGDSALYLCASSLVGDEGDYGYTFGSGTRLTVV.

In its sample, this clone was seen once. The chain employs TRBV6-5 and TRBJ1-1; 7 nucleotides agree with TRBD1. This CDR3 region has 15 residues. Germline lookup yields CDR1 MNHEY and CDR2 SVGAGI. After removal of 6 bases from V and 0 bases from J, the junction contained 7 bases not matched to a gene. CDR3 region: CASRNRGGMNTEAFF. In DNA form, the CDR3 reads TGTGCCAGCAGGAACAGGGGCGGGATGAACACTGAAGCTTTCTTT.

This chain links TRBV19 with TRBJ1-1; D might be TRBD1 (5 bases). Germline values: CDR1 LNHDA, CDR2 SQIVND (reference sequence). V dropped 3 bases and J dropped 1 base, with 15 bases sitting between them. This CDR3 contains 16 residues. The CDR3 bases are TGTGCCAGTAGTATTAAGGGGTCGCCCGGGAACACTGAAGCTTTCTTT. It specifies CASSIKGSPGNTEAFF.

V is TRBV10-1 and J is TRBJ2-1, with a tentative D call TRBD1 (6 bases). The CDR3 spans 15 residues. Trimming cost V 2 bases and J 2 bases, with 10 bases left between them. CDR1 is WNHNN, CDR2 SYGVQD, per germline (reference sequence). The DNA for the CDR3 is TGCGCCAGCAGTGAGAAGGGGGTTCCCTACAATGAGCAGTTCTTC. It yields the protein CASSEKGVPYNEQFF.

The genes are TRBV7-2 and TRBJ2-5; D might be TRBD1 (6 bases). V was cut by 5 bases and J by 2 bases, with 9 bases left in between. Germline CDR1 SGHTA, CDR2 FQGNSA. The CDR3 spans 13 residues. The CDR3 loop reads CASSIDRQETQYF. In nucleotides, the CDR3 is TGTGCCAGCAGCATTGACAGGCAAGAGACCCAGTACTTC.

The V and J genes are TRBV19 and TRBJ2-3; 9 positions match TRBD2. The CDR3 has 14 amino acids. Germline values: CDR1 LNHDA, CDR2 SQIVND (reference sequence). V lost 10 bases to trimming and J lost 8 bases; unmatched junction nucleotides: 13. The CDR3: CATKGAGGPPTQYF. The CDR3 DNA sequence: TGTGCCACCAAGGGAGCGGGGGGCCCCCCTACGCAGTATTTT.

This rearrangement joins TRBV5-6 to TRBJ2-1, with D tentatively TRBD2 (5 bases). The germline V and J ends were trimmed by 4 bases and 8 bases, with 19 bases remaining between them. CDR3 length: 15 amino acids. In germline, CDR1 is SGHDT, CDR2 YYEEEE. The DNA for the CDR3 is TGTGCCAGCAGCATAGCGTGGACTGCGAGGGATGAGCAGTTCTTC. Protein product: CASSIAWTARDEQFF. Based on the CDR3 plus reference TRBV5-6 and TRBJ2-1, the full variable domain is DAGVTQSPTHLIKTRGQQVTLRCSPKSGHDTVSWYQQALGQGPQFIFQYYEEEERQRGNFPDRFSGHQFPNYSSELNVNALLLGDSALYLCASSIAWTARDEQFFGPGTRLTVL.

V and J are TRBV6-5 and TRBJ2-3; D is unclear. V lost 10 bases to trimming and J lost 6 bases, with 14 bases between them. The CDR3 loop spans 12 amino acids. Per the germline V gene, CDR1 is MNHEY and CDR2 is SVGAGI. Written as DNA, the CDR3 is TGTGCCACTACCGCGACCGGGGATACGCAGTATTTT. The encoded protein is CATTATGDTQYF.

The rearrangement links TRBV5-6 to TRBJ2-7, with D possibly matching TRBD2 (5 bases). Germline V CDR1 and CDR2: SGHDT, YYEEEE. The CDR3 totals 13 residues. V gave up 4 bases and J gave up 6 bases, with 14 bases separating them. The CDR3 coding sequence is TGTGCCAGCAGCACCTATTCCGGGGTCGAGCAGTACTTC. Its protein product is CASSTYSGVEQYF.

V usage is TRBV5-1 and J usage is TRBJ1-1; the match to TRBD1 covers 8 bases. The CDR3 extends over 17 amino acids. The ends lost 3 bases at V and 1 base at J; junction bases unmatched: 11. Germline V gene sequence: CDR1 SGHRS, CDR2 YFSETQ. CDR3 amino acids: CASSSLDREGPNTEAFF. DNA for the CDR3: TGCGCCAGCAGCTCCCTGGACAGGGAGGGACCGAACACTGAAGCTTTCTTT.

V usage is TRBV10-3 and J usage is TRBJ1-6; 7 nucleotides agree with TRBD1. The CDR3 runs to 14 residues. The V gene end was trimmed by 4 bases and the J gene end by 5 bases; junction bases not matched to a gene: 2. CDR1 and CDR2 from the germline V gene are ENHRY and SYGVKD. The CDR3 sequence is CAISGTGHNSPLHF. CDR3 DNA: TGTGCCATCAGTGGGACAGGCCATAATTCACCCCTCCACTTT.

The chain carries TRBV6-1 and TRBJ2-5; TRBD1 aligns across 7 bases. Trimming took 5 bases from V and 7 from J; bases not matched to a gene: 13. The CDR3 is 15 amino acids. CDR1 is MNHNS and CDR2 is SASEGT in the germline V gene. The CDR3 loop reads CASSPDVGRGRTQYF. The CDR3 DNA sequence: TGTGCCAGCAGTCCAGACGTTGGCAGGGGGAGGACCCAGTACTTC.

This chain links TRBV9 with TRBJ2-1, with 9 positions matching TRBD1. Per the germline V gene, CDR1 is SGDLS and CDR2 is YYNGEE. J gave up 6 bases and V 3 bases, and 10 bases lay outside the gene matches. CDR3 length: 16 residues. CDR3 residues: CASSAMTGGLANEQFF. CDR3 sequence (DNA): TGTGCCAGCAGCGCGATGACAGGGGGTTTAGCCAATGAGCAGTTCTTC.

The chain links TRBV10-2 to TRBJ2-5; 7 nucleotides agree with TRBD1. Per the germline V gene, CDR1 is WSHSY and CDR2 is SAAADI. Germline trimming cut 6 bases from V and 4 bases from J; bases unmatched to any gene: 11. There are 15 residues in the CDR3. The CDR3 DNA reads as TGCGCCAGCAGCGCTCCGGACAGGTCCTCAGAGACCCAGTACTTC. Protein: CASSAPDRSSETQYF.

The chain recombines TRBV18 with TRBJ1-4; 8 bases are a match to TRBD1. J gave up 0 bases and V 5 bases, and 2 bases lay outside the gene matches. The CDR3 runs to 15 residues. Germline assignment: CDR1 KGHSH and CDR2 LQKENI. CDR3 DNA: TGTGCCAGCTCATCACAGGGGGCAACTAATGAAAAACTGTTTTTT. This gives the protein CASSSQGATNEKLFF.

This chain's CDR3 is CASSRGRKGYTF. Here the CDR3 DNA reads TGTGCCAGCAGCAGGGGGCGGAAAGGCTACACCTTC. This chain joins TRBV6-4 and TRBJ1-2, with 8 bases identical to TRBD1. This CDR3 has 12 residues. V trimming: 6 bases; J trimming: 8 bases; junction bases outside the gene matches: 5. CDR1 MRHNA and CDR2 SNTAGT come from the germline V gene.

J is TRBJ1-6 and V is TRBV14; D gene unclear. The CDR3 covers 18 residues. V was clipped by 2 bases and J by 7 bases, with 21 bases between them. CDR1 SGHDN and CDR2 FVKESK come from the germline V gene. This CDR3 is CASSQRGLRSNHNSPLHF. Written as DNA, the CDR3 is TGTGCCAGCAGCCAAAGAGGTCTACGGTCGAATCACAATTCACCCCTCCACTTT.